Below, 15 T cell receptor beta chains from the same sample are listed, as sequenced in a study of T cells in Graves' hyperthyroidism and ophthalmopathy (dated by TCRdb to about 2019). Receptor amplification or capture employed multiplex PCR. The instrument was an Illumina HiSeq 2000. The TCR beta CDR3 regions were amplified from the RNA transcripts. The TCR CDR3 was subjected to a first round of RT-PCR using the HTBI primer set and the Qiagen OneStep RT-PCR kit. TCRdb's own reprocessing of the public reads used fastp at Q25 and MiXCR and kept productive beta chains. Each CDR3 protein appears once, grouped with its most common genes and DNA. The sample has roughly 510,000 distinct CDR3 sequences on record, about a fifth of them singletons. The leading ten clones occupy about a quarter of the sample. The source material was blood. These receptors came from a young man with Graves' hyperthyroidism.

V and J are TRBV2 and TRBJ1-2; 9 positions match TRBD1. Trimming took 10 bases from V and 6 from J; bases not matched to a gene: 12. In germline, CDR1 is SNHLY, CDR2 FYNNEI. The CDR3 extends over 14 amino acids. In DNA form, the CDR3 reads TGTGCCACCCGATTAGACAGGGGGAATCATGGCTACACCTTC. Its protein is CATRLDRGNHGYTF.

This clonotype was detected ten times or more. This chain links TRBV12-3 or TRBV12-4 with TRBJ2-3; 9 bases match TRBD1. This CDR3 is 16 amino acids long. Trimming cost V 7 bases and J 3 bases; bases outside gene matches: 11. The CDR3 spells CASTPLPGQGTDTQYF. The CDR3 nucleotides read TGTGCCAGCACCCCACTCCCGGGACAGGGTACAGATACGCAGTATTTT.

This clonotype was detected ten times or more. The rearrangement links TRBV11-1 to TRBJ1-1; 7 positions match TRBD1. The CDR3 is 13 amino acids. J was trimmed by 6 bases and V by 9 bases; bases with no gene match: 10. The germline V gene has CDR1 SGHAT and CDR2 FQDESV (reference sequence). The CDR3, as DNA: TGTGCCAGTTTGACAGGGTCCGCCGCTGAAGCTTTCTTT. As protein: CASLTGSAAEAFF.

Many counts were recorded for this clonotype. The chain uses TRBV29-1 and TRBJ1-1, with TRBD1 matching 7 bases. V dropped 5 bases and J dropped 1; count of bases not matched to a gene: 7. CDR1 is SQVTM, CDR2 ANQGSEA, per germline. The CDR3 is made up of 14 amino acids. DNA of the CDR3: TGCAGCGTTCTACCCACAGGGGCGAACACTGAAGCTTTCTTT. It yields the protein CSVLPTGANTEAFF.

V and J are TRBV28 and TRBJ2-2; 7 bases align to TRBD1. V lost 3 bases, J lost 7 bases, and 11 bases stayed unmatched. The CDR3 loop spans 16 amino acids. The germline gives CDR1 MDHEN, CDR2 SYDVKM. The CDR3 is CASSFPPTGSGGELFF. CDR3 coding DNA: TGTGCCAGCAGTTTCCCCCCGACAGGGTCAGGCGGGGAGCTGTTTTTT.

Ten or more counts support this clonotype. The chain carries TRBV19 and TRBJ2-5, with TRBD1 matching 9 bases. Germline assignment: CDR1 LNHDA and CDR2 SQIVND (reference sequence). CDR3 size: 15 residues. V was pared by 5 bases and J by 7 bases, with 11 bases of the junction left unmatched. CDR3 DNA: TGTGCCAGTAGTCCCGGGACAGGGCAAAAGGTGACCCAGTACTTC. The encoded protein is CASSPGTGQKVTQYF.

This clonotype was counted at least ten times. V and J are TRBV15 and TRBJ1-5; D is uncertain. CDR3 length equals 13 residues. V was cut by 9 bases and J by 4 bases, with 13 bases left in between. CDR1 LNHNV and CDR2 YYDKDF come from the germline V gene (reference sequence). CDR3 loop: CATARGTNQPQHF. CDR3 sequence (DNA): TGTGCCACTGCGAGAGGCACAAATCAGCCCCAGCATTTT.

The chain couples TRBV6-1 to TRBJ1-3, with D unclear. The CDR3 runs 12 residues. Germline values: CDR1 MNHNS, CDR2 SASEGT. Trimming stripped 8 bases from V and 7 bases from J, with 12 bases between. CDR3 DNA: TGTGCCAGCTCGGGTTGGGAGAACACCATATATTTT. Translation gives CASSGWENTIYF.

The chain carries TRBV18 and TRBJ2-7; D possibly matches TRBD1 or TRBD2 (6 bases each). With 3 bases removed from V and 0 bases from J, the gap between germline ends came to 12 bases. This CDR3 spans 15 amino acids. Germline CDR1 is KGHSH and CDR2 is LQKENI. The CDR3 sequence is CASSPGGRVSYEQYF. Here the CDR3 DNA reads TGTGCCAGCTCACCCGGGGGCAGAGTCTCCTACGAGCAGTACTTC.

This clonotype was recorded only once. The J gene is TRBJ1-1, the V gene TRBV7-2; D uncertain. V was trimmed by 5 bases and J by 6 bases, leaving 16 bases between them. Germline CDR1 and CDR2: SGHTA and FQGNSA. This CDR3 comprises 14 residues. DNA of the CDR3: TGTGCCAGCAGCGTCCAGGACCAGCACTCTGAAGCTTTCTTT. Residues: CASSVQDQHSEAFF.

This clonotype has more than one count but fewer than ten. The chain joins TRBV7-9 to TRBJ2-5, with a possible D match to TRBD1 (5 bases). CDR3 length: 16 residues. V lost 4 bases to trimming and J lost 5 bases, with 20 bases between them. Germline CDR1 reads SEHNR; CDR2 reads FQNEAQ (reference sequence). The CDR3 DNA is TGTGCCAGCAGCTCAGGGATAGGGAATGAATGGGAGACCCAGTACTTC. The encoded protein is CASSSGIGNEWETQYF.

The table lists this clonotype with many counts. The chain links TRBV6-2 or TRBV6-3 to TRBJ2-7; 11 nucleotides match TRBD1. There are 15 residues in the CDR3. The trim removed 3 bases at V and 4 bases at J, leaving 5 bases unmatched. In germline, CDR1 is MNHEY, CDR2 SVGEGT. The CDR3 coding sequence is TGTGCCAGCAGTTATACTCGGGACAGGGGGTACGAGCAGTACTTC. It is translated as CASSYTRDRGYEQYF.

In its sample, this clonotype was seen a few times. V and J are TRBV5-1 and TRBJ1-1; tentatively, D is TRBD1 (5 bases). V dropped 2 bases and J dropped 5 bases, with 10 bases sitting between them. The CDR3 runs 13 residues. Germline assignment: CDR1 SGHRS and CDR2 YFSETQ. In nucleotides, the CDR3 is TGCGCCAGCAGCTTCAGGGCTGCAACTGAAGCTTTCTTT. Its translation: CASSFRAATEAFF.

This clonotype was detected ten times or more. The CDR3 DNA follows: TGTGCCAGCTCAGAACGGGGACAGGGCAATCAGCCCCAGCATTTT. Translated: CASSERGQGNQPQHF. The V gene is TRBV6-1, the J gene TRBJ1-5, with TRBD1 matching 8 bases. This CDR3 contains 15 residues. The V and J ends lost 8 bases and 2 bases, in that order; junction bases with no gene match: 8. CDR1 MNHNS and CDR2 SASEGT come from the germline V gene.

There are a few counts of this clonotype. The rearrangement uses TRBV29-1 and TRBJ1-1; D uncertain. The CDR3 is 12 residues long. Looked up from germline, CDR1 is SQVTM and CDR2 is ANQGSEA. The V and J ends lost 3 bases and 4 bases respectively, with 9 bases between them. The CDR3 DNA reads TGCAGCGTTGATGGGGTTGGCACTGAAGCTTTCTTT. This gives the protein CSVDGVGTEAFF.